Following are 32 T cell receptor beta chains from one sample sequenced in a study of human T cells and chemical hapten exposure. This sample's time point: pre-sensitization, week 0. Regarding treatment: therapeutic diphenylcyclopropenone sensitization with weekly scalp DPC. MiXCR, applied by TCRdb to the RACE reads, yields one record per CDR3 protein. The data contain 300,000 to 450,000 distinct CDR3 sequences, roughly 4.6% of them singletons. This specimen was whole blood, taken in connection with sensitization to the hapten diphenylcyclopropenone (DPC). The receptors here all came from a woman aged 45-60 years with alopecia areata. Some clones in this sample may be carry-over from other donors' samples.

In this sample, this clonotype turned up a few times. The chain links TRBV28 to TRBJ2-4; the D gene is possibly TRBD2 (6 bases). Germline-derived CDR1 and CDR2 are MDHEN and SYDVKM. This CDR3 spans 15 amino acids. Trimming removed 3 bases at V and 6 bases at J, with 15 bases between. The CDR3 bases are TGTGCCAGCAGTTTGGGCGGGATTCGAGGAAACATTCAGTACTTC. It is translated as CASSLGGIRGNIQYF.

CDR3 coding DNA: TGTGCCAGCAGCTATAGCGGGCTAATCGAGCAGTACTTC. This gives the protein CASSYSGLIEQYF. The V gene is TRBV3-1, the J gene TRBJ2-7; 7 bases line up with TRBD2. This CDR3 region has 13 residues. Germline V CDR1 and CDR2: LGHDT, YNNKEL (reference sequence). Germline trimming cut 5 bases from V and 6 bases from J; bases unmatched to any gene: 7.

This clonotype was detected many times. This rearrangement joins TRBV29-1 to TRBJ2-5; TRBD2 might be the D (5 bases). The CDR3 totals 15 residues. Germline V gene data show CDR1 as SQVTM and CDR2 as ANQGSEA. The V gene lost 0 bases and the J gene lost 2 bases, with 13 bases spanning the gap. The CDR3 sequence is CSVEDRLAAQETQYF. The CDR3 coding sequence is TGCAGCGTTGAAGATAGGCTAGCCGCGCAAGAGACCCAGTACTTC. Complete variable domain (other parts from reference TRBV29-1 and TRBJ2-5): SAVISQKPSRDICQRGTSLTIQCQVDSQVTMMFWYRQQPGQSLTLIATANQGSEATYESGFVIDKFPISRPNLTFSTLTVSNMSPEDSSIYLCSVEDRLAAQETQYFGPGTRLLVL.

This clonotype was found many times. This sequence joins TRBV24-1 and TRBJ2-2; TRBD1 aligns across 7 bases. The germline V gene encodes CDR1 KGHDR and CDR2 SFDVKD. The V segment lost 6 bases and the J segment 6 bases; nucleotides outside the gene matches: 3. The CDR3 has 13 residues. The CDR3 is CATSYRGAGELFF. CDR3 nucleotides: TGTGCCACCAGTTACAGGGGCGCCGGGGAGCTGTTTTTT.

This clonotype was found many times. The CDR3: CASMSSREGTQYF. The CDR3 DNA sequence: TGCGCCAGCATGTCCTCAAGGGAAGGTACGCAGTATTTT. V and J are TRBV10-2 and TRBJ2-3; D call uncertain. The ends were cut back, 7 bases at V and 8 bases at J, with 16 bases in the middle. The CDR3 spans 13 residues. Germline-derived CDR1 and CDR2 are WSHSY and SAAADI.

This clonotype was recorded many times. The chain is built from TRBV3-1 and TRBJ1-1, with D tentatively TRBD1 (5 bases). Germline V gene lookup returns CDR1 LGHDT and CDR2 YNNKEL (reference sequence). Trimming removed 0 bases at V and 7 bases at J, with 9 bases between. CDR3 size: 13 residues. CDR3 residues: CASSQDGASEAFF. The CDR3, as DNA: TGTGCCAGCAGCCAAGATGGGGCGAGTGAAGCTTTCTTT.

Written as DNA, the CDR3 is TGCAGTGCTCCGGGGCTAGCGTTCACAGATACGCAGTATTTT. Its protein is CSAPGLAFTDTQYF. The chain is built from TRBV20-1 and TRBJ2-3; D might be TRBD2 (6 bases). The V gene's germline CDR1 is DFQATT and CDR2 SNEGSKA (reference sequence). The CDR3 loop spans 14 amino acids. The germline V and J ends were trimmed by 5 bases and 2 bases, with 14 bases remaining between them.

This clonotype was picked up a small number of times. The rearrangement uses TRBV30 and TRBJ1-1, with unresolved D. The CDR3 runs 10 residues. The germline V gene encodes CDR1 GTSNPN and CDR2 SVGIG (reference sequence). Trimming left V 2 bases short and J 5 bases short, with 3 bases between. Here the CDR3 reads CAWSQTEAFF. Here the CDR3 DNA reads TGTGCCTGGAGTCAGACTGAAGCTTTCTTT.

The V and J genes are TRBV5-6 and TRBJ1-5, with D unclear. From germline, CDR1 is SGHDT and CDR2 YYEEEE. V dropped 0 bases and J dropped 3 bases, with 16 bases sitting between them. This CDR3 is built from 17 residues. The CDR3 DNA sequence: TGTGCCAGCAGCTTGGGACCCTCGTTTGTGATCAATCAGCCCCAGCATTTT. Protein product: CASSLGPSFVINQPQHF. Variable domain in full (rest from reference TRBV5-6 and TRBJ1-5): DAGVTQSPTHLIKTRGQQVTLRCSPKSGHDTVSWYQQALGQGPQFIFQYYEEEERQRGNFPDRFSGHQFPNYSSELNVNALLLGDSALYLCASSLGPSFVINQPQHFGDGTRLSIL.

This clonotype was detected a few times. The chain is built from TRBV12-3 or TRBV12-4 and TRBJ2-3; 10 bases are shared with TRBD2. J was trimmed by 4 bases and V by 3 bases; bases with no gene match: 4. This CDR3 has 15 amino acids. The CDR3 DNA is TGTGCCAGCAGTTTCCTTAGCGGGGGGCCAGATACGCAGTATTTT. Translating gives CASSFLSGGPDTQYF.

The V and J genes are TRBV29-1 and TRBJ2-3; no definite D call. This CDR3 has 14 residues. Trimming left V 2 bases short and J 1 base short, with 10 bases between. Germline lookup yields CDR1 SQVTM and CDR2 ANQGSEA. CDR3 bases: TGCAGCGTTGAATCGGGCGTCGGCACAGATACGCAGTATTTT. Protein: CSVESGVGTDTQYF.

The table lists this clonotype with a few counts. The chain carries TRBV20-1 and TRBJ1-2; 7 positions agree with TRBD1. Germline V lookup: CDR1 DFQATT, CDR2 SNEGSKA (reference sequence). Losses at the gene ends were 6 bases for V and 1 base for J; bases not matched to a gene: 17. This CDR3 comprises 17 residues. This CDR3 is CSAQQLLTDRFNYGYTF. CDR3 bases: TGCAGTGCCCAGCAGTTATTGACGGACAGGTTTAACTATGGCTACACCTTC.

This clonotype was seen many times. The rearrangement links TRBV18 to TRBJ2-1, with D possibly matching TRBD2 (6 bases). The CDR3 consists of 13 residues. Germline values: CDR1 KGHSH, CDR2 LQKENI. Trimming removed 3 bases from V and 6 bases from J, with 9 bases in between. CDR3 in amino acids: CASSPGTFNEQFF. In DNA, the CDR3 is TGTGCCAGCTCACCCGGGACTTTCAATGAGCAGTTCTTC.

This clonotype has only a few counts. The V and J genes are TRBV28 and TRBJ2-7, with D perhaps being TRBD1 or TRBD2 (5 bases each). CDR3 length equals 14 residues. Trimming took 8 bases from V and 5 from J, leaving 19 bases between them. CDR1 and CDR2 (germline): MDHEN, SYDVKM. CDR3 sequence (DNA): TGTGCCAGCGAGTTTAGGGCCGGGACCAACGAGCAGTACTTC. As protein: CASEFRAGTNEQYF.

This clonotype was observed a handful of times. CDR3 loop: CASSLAPVGGNQPQHF. DNA of the CDR3: TGTGCCAGCAGCTTAGCGCCTGTCGGTGGCAATCAGCCCCAGCATTTT. This chain joins TRBV7-8 and TRBJ1-5; no definite D call. Trimming shortened V by 0 bases and J by 2 bases, and 11 bases separated the two germline ends. Germline CDR1 and CDR2: SGHVS and FQNEAQ. The CDR3 covers 16 residues.

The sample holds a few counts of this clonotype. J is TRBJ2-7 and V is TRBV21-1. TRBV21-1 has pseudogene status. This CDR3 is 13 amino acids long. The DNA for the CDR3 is TGTGCCAGCAGCAAGGTGGGAATATACGAGCAGTACTTC. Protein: CASSKVGIYEQYF.

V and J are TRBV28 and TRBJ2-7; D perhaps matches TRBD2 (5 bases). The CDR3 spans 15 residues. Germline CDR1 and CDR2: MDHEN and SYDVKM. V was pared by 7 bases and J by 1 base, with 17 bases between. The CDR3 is CASISGRQTSYEQYF. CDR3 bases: TGTGCCAGCATCTCGGGAAGACAAACTTCCTACGAGCAGTACTTC.

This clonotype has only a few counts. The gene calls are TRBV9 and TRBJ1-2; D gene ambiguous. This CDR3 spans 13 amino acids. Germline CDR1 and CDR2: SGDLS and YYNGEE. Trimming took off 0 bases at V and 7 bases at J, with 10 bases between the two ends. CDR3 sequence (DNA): TGTGCCAGCAGCGTAGAGGGAGGTCTTGGCTACACCTTC. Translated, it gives CASSVEGGLGYTF.

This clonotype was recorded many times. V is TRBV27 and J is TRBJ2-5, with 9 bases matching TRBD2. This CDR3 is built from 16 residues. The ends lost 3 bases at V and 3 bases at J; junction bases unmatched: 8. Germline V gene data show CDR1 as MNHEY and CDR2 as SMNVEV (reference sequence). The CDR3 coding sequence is TGTGCCAGCAGTTTTTTAGCGGGGGCCGCTAAAGAGACCCAGTACTTC. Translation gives CASSFLAGAAKETQYF.

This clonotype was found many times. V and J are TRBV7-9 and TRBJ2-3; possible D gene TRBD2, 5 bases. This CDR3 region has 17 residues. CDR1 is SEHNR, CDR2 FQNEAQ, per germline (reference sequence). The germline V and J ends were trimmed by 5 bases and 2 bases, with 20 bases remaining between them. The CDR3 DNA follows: TGTGCCAGCAGCCCAACCCTCCTAAAACTAGACACAGATACGCAGTATTTT. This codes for CASSPTLLKLDTDTQYF.

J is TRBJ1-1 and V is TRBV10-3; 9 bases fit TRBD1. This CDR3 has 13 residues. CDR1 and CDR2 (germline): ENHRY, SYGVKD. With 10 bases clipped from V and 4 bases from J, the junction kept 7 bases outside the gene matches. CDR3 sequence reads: CATRDRAGTEAFF. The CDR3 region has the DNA TGTGCCACCAGGGACAGGGCCGGCACTGAAGCTTTCTTT.

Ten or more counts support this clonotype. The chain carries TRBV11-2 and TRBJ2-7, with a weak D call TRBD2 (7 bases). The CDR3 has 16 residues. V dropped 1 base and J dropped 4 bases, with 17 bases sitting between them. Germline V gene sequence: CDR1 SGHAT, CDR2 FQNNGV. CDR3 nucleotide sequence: TGTGCCAGCAGCTTAGTGTGGGCGGGGGCGAGGTACGAGCAGTACTTC. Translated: CASSLVWAGARYEQYF.

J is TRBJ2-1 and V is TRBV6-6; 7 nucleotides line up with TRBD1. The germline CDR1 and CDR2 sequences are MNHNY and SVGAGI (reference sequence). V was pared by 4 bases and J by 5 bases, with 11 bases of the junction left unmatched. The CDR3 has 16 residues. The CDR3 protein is CASSSLDRMINNEQFF. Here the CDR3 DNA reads TGTGCCAGCAGTTCCTTGGACAGGATGATAAACAATGAGCAGTTCTTC.

CDR3 region: CASSAGDTTYEQYF. As DNA, the CDR3 is TGTGCCAGTAGTGCGGGGGACACCACCTACGAGCAGTACTTC. The chain combines TRBV19 with TRBJ2-7, with D perhaps TRBD2 (7 bases). The CDR3 has 14 amino acids. V gave up 5 bases and J gave up 2 bases, with 13 bases separating them. Germline V lookup: CDR1 LNHDA, CDR2 SQIVND (reference sequence).

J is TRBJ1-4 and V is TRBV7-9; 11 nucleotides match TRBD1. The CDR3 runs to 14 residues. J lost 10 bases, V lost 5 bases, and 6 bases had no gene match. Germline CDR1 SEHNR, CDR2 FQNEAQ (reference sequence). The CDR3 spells CASSPGTGGGKLFF. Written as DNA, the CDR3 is TGTGCCAGCAGCCCCGGGACAGGGGGTGGAAAACTGTTTTTT.

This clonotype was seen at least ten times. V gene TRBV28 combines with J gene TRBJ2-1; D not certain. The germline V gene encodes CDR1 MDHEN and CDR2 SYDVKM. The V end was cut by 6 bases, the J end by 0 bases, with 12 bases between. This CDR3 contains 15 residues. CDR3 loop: CASRVPGLSYNEQFF. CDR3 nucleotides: TGTGCCAGCAGGGTCCCGGGCCTCTCCTACAATGAGCAGTTCTTC.

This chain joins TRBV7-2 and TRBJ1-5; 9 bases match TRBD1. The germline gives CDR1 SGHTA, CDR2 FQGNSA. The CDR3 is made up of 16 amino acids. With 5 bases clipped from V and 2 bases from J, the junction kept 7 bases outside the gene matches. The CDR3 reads CASSPGTGRGNQPQHF. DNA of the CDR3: TGTGCCAGCAGCCCTGGGACAGGGAGAGGCAATCAGCCCCAGCATTTT.

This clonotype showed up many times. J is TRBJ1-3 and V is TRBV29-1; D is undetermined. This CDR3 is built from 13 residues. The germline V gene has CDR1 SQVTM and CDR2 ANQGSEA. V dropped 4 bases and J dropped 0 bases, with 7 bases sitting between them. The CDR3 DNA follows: TGCAGCGTTGCCCTAGGCTCTGGAAACACCATATATTTT. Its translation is CSVALGSGNTIYF.

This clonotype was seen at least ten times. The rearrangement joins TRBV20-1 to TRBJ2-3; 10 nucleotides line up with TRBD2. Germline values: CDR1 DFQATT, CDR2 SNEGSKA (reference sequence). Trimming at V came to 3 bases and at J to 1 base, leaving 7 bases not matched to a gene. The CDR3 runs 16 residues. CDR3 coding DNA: TGCAGTGCTAGCGACTGGACTAGCGGCCGCACAGATACGCAGTATTTT. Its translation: CSASDWTSGRTDTQYF.

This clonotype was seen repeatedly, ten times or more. The CDR3: CASSVHNEQFF. For the CDR3, the DNA is TGTGCCAGCAGTGTTCACAATGAGCAGTTCTTC. The chain uses TRBV2 and TRBJ2-1; D gene unclear. V lost 4 bases and J 5 bases, leaving 3 bases between the germline ends. The CDR3 has 11 residues. The germline CDR1 and CDR2 sequences are SNHLY and FYNNEI.

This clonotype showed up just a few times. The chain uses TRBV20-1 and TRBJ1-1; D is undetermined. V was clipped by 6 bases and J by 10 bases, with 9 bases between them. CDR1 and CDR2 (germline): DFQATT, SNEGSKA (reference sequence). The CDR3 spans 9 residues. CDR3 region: CSATEAAFF. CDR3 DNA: TGCAGTGCCACCGAGGCAGCTTTCTTT.

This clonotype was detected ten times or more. In DNA, the CDR3 is TGTGCCAGCAGTGCGAGCGGGAGGGCCCTCACAGATACGCAGTATTTT. Translating gives CASSASGRALTDTQYF. The rearrangement links TRBV28 to TRBJ2-3; TRBD2 aligns across 10 bases. Germline assignment: CDR1 MDHEN and CDR2 SYDVKM. CDR3 length: 16 residues. J gave up 2 bases and V 5 bases, and 7 bases lay outside the gene matches.